The 6 T cell receptor beta chains below come from one sample, sequenced in a study of T cells after yellow fever vaccination. TCRdb recomputed calls from the 5' RACE reads with MiXCR, one row per CDR3 protein. This table has about 400,000 distinct CDR3 sequences, approximately 10% appearing once. The material sequenced was PBMCs, taken on the day of the first yellow fever vaccination. The receptors were gathered from a man aged 18 to 29 who received the YFV17D yellow fever vaccine.

The V and J genes are TRBV6-2 or TRBV6-3 and TRBJ2-7, with no clear D. Trimming shortened V by 6 bases and J by 4 bases, and 19 bases separated the two germline ends. Germline loops: CDR1 MNHEY, CDR2 SVGEGT. This CDR3 is 15 amino acids long. The CDR3 region is CASSLPGVTGYEQYV. CDR3 in DNA: TGTGCCAGCAGCCTCCCGGGCGTGACCGGGTACGAGCAGTACGTC.

This clonotype was detected a few times. The chain links TRBV3-1 to TRBJ2-6; D remains ambiguous. CDR3 size: 13 residues. CDR1 LGHDT and CDR2 YNNKEL come from the germline V gene (reference sequence). The ends were cut back, 0 bases at V and 3 bases at J, with 0 bases in the middle. CDR3 loop: CASSQDGANVLTF. In DNA, the CDR3 is TGTGCCAGCAGCCAAGATGGGGCCAACGTCCTGACTTTC.

This chain joins TRBV20-1 and TRBJ1-1; D is ambiguous. The V and J ends lost 5 bases and 9 bases respectively, with 16 bases between them. CDR1 and CDR2 from the germline V gene are DFQATT and SNEGSKA (reference sequence). CDR3 length equals 12 residues. CDR3 residues: CSAPSGEGQAFF. The CDR3, as DNA: TGCAGTGCTCCCTCCGGAGAAGGGCAAGCTTTCTTT.

The J gene is TRBJ2-5, the V gene TRBV27; the D gene could be TRBD1 or TRBD2 (7 bases each). This CDR3 region has 14 residues. Germline loops: CDR1 MNHEY, CDR2 SMNVEV (reference sequence). Trimming left V 5 bases short and J 2 bases short, with 12 bases between. The CDR3 bases are TGTGCCAGCAGTCACCAGGGGGGGCAAGAGACCCAGTACTTC. It is translated as CASSHQGGQETQYF.

The rearrangement uses TRBV24-1 and TRBJ2-3; D is tentatively TRBD1 or TRBD2 (6 bases each). The V gene's germline CDR1 is KGHDR and CDR2 SFDVKD. The CDR3 loop spans 17 amino acids. Trimming pared 3 bases from V and 2 bases from J, leaving 17 bases between. CDR3 region: CATSDPGKGGLTDTQYF. In nucleotides, the CDR3 is TGTGCCACCAGTGATCCGGGAAAGGGGGGACTCACAGATACGCAGTATTTT.

There are a few counts of this clonotype. The rearrangement links TRBV2 to TRBJ2-5; no clear D gene. The CDR3 is 8 amino acids. V lost 10 bases, J lost 7 bases, and 4 bases lay in between. CDR1 and CDR2 (germline): SNHLY, FYNNEI. CDR3 in amino acids: CANRTQYF. The CDR3 bases are TGTGCCAATAGGACCCAGTACTTC.